This paragraph reports one T cell receptor beta chain. Antigen unknown. The germline V and J ends were trimmed by 5 bases and 7 bases, with 19 bases remaining between them. Germline CDR1 SGHVS, CDR2 FNYEAQ. This CDR3 spans 15 amino acids. This record belongs to a study of T cell responses to AZD1222 COVID-19 vaccine. Regarding the study as a whole: White British people made up most donors, females outnumbered males, and clonal diversity was possibly underestimated. Only five to seven AZD1222 recipients tested seropositive at baseline. Samples come after the peak T cell response, not at day 14.

The method was immunoSEQ multiplex PCR; TCRdb's version includes in-frame clones alone and lacks a portion of them. Among 80,000 or so clones listed, 60% to 85% were seen once. The source material was peripheral blood, sampled 28 days after the second dose of the MenACWY control vaccine. V and J are TRBV7-6 and TRBJ2-3; TRBD2 might be the D (6 bases). The origin of this receptor is an adult who received the MenACWY meningococcal vaccine as a control. The CDR3 coding sequence is TGTGCCAGCAGCCCTGGGGGGACCTCATCGCATACGCAGTATTTT. Amino acids: CASSPGGTSSHTQYF.